This TCR beta chain was sequenced for a study of blood T cell repertoires in COVID-19. Overall study context: Collection of acute and convalescent COVID-19 samples took place in the United States, Italy and Spain. From T cells, B-cell-depleted T cells, or PBMCs came the material, which was cDNA or gDNA.

A word on this clone: Germline is not matched at one junction end, which may reflect a read error.

There are 18 residues in the CDR3. The germline V gene has CDR1 KGHSH and CDR2 LQKENI. Per the original methods: Amplified reference gene primers provided the basis for estimating nucleated cell counts. TCRdb's copy holds only in-frame clones and misses some; the assay was immunoSEQ multiplex PCR. V and J calls and clone size follow that table, whereas D and trimming were derived from the DNA. The profile shows around 140,000 clones, under 90% of them singletons. This receptor was taken from a man aged 65 to 79 who had recovered from COVID-19. The V and J genes are TRBV18 and TRBJ2-1; 11 nucleotides line up with TRBD2. Material: peripheral blood. CDR3 sequence: CASSPPGLAVSSYNGQFF. CDR3 DNA: TGTGCCAGCTCACCACCGGGACTAGCGGTAAGCTCCTACAATGGGCAGTTCTTC.